Following are 5 T cell receptor beta chains from one sample sequenced in a study of T cell responses to AZD1222 COVID-19 vaccine. TCRdb keeps only in-frame clones here, not all; method: immunoSEQ multiplex PCR. The table has some 80,000 clones, about 87% seen once. The input for sequencing was peripheral blood, taken 28 days after the second dose of the MenACWY control vaccine. These receptors were obtained from an adult who received the MenACWY meningococcal vaccine as a control.

The chain couples TRBV15 to TRBJ2-2; possibly TRBD1 or TRBD2 for D (5 bases each). Germline V gene lookup returns CDR1 LNHNV and CDR2 YYDKDF (reference sequence). This CDR3 is built from 15 residues. Trimming removed 0 bases at V and 5 bases at J, with 10 bases between. This CDR3 reads CATSRDEGLTGELFF. The CDR3 DNA sequence: TGTGCCACCAGCAGAGATGAGGGGTTAACCGGGGAGCTGTTTTTT.

The chain has TRBV6-5 and TRBJ2-1; 7 bases agree with TRBD2. This CDR3 comprises 13 residues. Looked up from germline, CDR1 is MNHEY and CDR2 is SVGAGI. The ends lost 7 bases at V and 5 bases at J; junction bases unmatched: 5. This CDR3 is CASTQRGNNEQFF. In nucleotides, the CDR3 is TGTGCCAGCACCCAGCGGGGCAACAATGAGCAGTTCTTC.

This chain joins TRBV7-2 and TRBJ2-3; D uncertain. Trimming cost V 7 bases and J 2 bases, with 10 bases left between them. Germline values: CDR1 SGHTA, CDR2 FQGNSA. This CDR3 is built from 13 residues. This chain's CDR3 is CASNGRATDTQYF. The CDR3 DNA follows: TGTGCCAGCAATGGACGGGCCACAGATACGCAGTATTTT.

CDR3 loop: CASSLDAPEQFF. Here the CDR3 DNA reads TGTGCCAGCAGCTTAGACGCTCCCGAGCAGTTCTTC. V gene TRBV7-2 combines with J gene TRBJ2-1; D unresolved. The germline V gene encodes CDR1 SGHTA and CDR2 FQGNSA. The CDR3 contains 12 residues. V shed 1 base and J shed 10 bases, with 8 bases lying between them.

V and J are TRBV30 and TRBJ1-6; D gene uncertain. Germline assignment: CDR1 GTSNPN and CDR2 SVGIG (reference sequence). Trimming removed 6 bases from V and 10 bases from J, with 16 bases in between. The CDR3 totals 13 residues. CDR3 region: CACLNDRTSPLHF. The CDR3 DNA reads TGTGCCTGCCTAAACGACCGGACGTCACCCCTCCACTTT.